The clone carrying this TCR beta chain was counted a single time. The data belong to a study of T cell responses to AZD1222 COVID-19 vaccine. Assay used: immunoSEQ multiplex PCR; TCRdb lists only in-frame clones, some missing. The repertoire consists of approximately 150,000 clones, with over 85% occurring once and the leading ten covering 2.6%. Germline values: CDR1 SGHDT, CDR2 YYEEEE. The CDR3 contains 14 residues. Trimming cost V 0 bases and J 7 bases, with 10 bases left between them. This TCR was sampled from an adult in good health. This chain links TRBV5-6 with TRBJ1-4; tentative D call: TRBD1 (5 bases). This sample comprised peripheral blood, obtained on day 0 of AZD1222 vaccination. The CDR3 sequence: CASSLGGGSEKLFF. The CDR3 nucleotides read TGTGCCAGCAGCTTGGGCGGGGGGAGTGAAAAACTGTTTTTT.